These 7 T cell receptor beta chains were sequenced from one sample in a study of blood T cells in healthy people across ages. Combining a sample-barcoded 5' primer with a J-beta primer mix, a second PCR ran for about 6 to 11 cycles. TCRdb re-called the 5' RACE reads with MiXCR, one entry per CDR3 protein. The table shows hundreds of thousands of distinct CDR3 sequences, with about half occurring only once. Sequencing was performed on blood. These receptor sequences come from a man aged 80 or over in good health.

This clonotype was found many times. The chain links TRBV20-1 to TRBJ2-7, with 7 bases lining up with TRBD1. Germline V gene data show CDR1 as DFQATT and CDR2 as SNEGSKA (reference sequence). V lost 6 bases to trimming and J lost 0 bases; unmatched junction nucleotides: 8. The CDR3 is made up of 14 amino acids. CDR3 DNA sequence: TGCAGTGCATTCTCGGGACAGAGCTCCTACGAGCAGTACTTC. Translating gives CSAFSGQSSYEQYF.

J is TRBJ1-1 and V is TRBV6-5; TRBD1 agrees at 9 bases. The junction had 5 bases not matched to a gene; V was cut back by 3 bases and J by 3 bases. CDR3 length equals 15 residues. The germline V gene has CDR1 MNHEY and CDR2 SVGAGI. The CDR3 spells CASSYSGTGYTEAFF. The DNA of the CDR3 is TGTGCCAGCAGTTATTCCGGGACAGGGTACACTGAAGCTTTCTTT.

The genes are TRBV20-1 and TRBJ1-6; the D gene is possibly TRBD1 (6 bases). CDR1 and CDR2 from the germline V gene are DFQATT and SNEGSKA (reference sequence). CDR3 length: 14 amino acids. Trimming cost V 2 bases and J 7 bases, with 12 bases left between them. The CDR3 bases are TGCAGTGCTAGACCACAGGGAGGGAATTCACCCCTCCACTTT. It translates to CSARPQGGNSPLHF.

This clonotype was observed a few times. CDR3 protein: CASSPRGASSYNEQFF. CDR3 coding DNA: TGTGCCAGCAGTCCTAGGGGCGCCAGCTCCTACAATGAGCAGTTCTTC. The J gene is TRBJ2-1, the V gene TRBV27; TRBD1 is a possible D gene (5 bases). The CDR3 sequence is 16 residues long. Trimming cost V 5 bases and J 0 bases, with 14 bases left between them. The germline V gene has CDR1 MNHEY and CDR2 SMNVEV (reference sequence).

The chain carries TRBV5-1 and TRBJ2-5; D might be TRBD1 (6 bases). From germline, CDR1 is SGHRS and CDR2 YFSETQ. Trimming left V 3 bases short and J 0 bases short, with 15 bases between. The CDR3 has 16 amino acids. CDR3 in amino acids: CASSSSGTLYQETQYF. The CDR3 bases are TGCGCCAGCAGCTCGTCCGGGACACTGTACCAAGAGACCCAGTACTTC.

The chain is built from TRBV28 and TRBJ2-1; perhaps TRBD2 as D (6 bases). V was clipped by 5 bases and J by 8 bases, with 13 bases between them. Germline V gene sequence: CDR1 MDHEN, CDR2 SYDVKM. The CDR3 is made up of 13 amino acids. CDR3 sequence reads: CASSAPRGYEQFF. The CDR3 coding sequence is TGTGCCAGCAGTGCCCCTCGGGGGTATGAGCAGTTCTTC.

Regarding this clonotype: A junction boundary mismatches the germline segment, possibly from a read error. V and J are TRBV5-6 and TRBJ2-5; D gene unclear. CDR3 length equals 18 residues. Germline V gene sequence: CDR1 SGHDT, CDR2 YYEEEE. The CDR3 reads CVSSPYLMTDRYQETQYF. For the CDR3, the DNA is TGTGTCAGCAGCCCGTATTTGATGACTGACCGGTACCAAGAGACCCAGTACTTC.